The source of this T cell receptor (beta chain) is a study of blood T cell repertoires in COVID-19. Study background: Samples taken during acute and convalescent COVID-19 were collected in the United States, Italy and Spain. PBMCs, B-cell-depleted T cells, or T cells provided the cDNA or gDNA that made up the material.

Authors' methods: For nucleated cells, counts were estimated from reference gene primer amplification. Only in-frame clones appear in the TCRdb table, and some are missing; sequencing was by immunoSEQ multiplex PCR. Clone size and the V and J calls come from that table; the DNA yielded D and trimming. Here the sample spans under 150,000 clones, about 83% being singletons. The V segment lost 4 bases and the J segment 2 bases; nucleotides outside the gene matches: 6. This CDR3 region has 15 residues. The germline CDR1 and CDR2 sequences are LGHDT and YNNKEL (reference sequence). The specimen was peripheral blood. This sequence originates from a man aged 80 or over with active or convalescent COVID-19. This chain links TRBV3-1 (or the pseudogene TRBV3-2) with TRBJ1-2; 8 positions match TRBD1. CDR3 coding DNA: TGTGCCAGCAGCCCAGGGACAGGCCTAAACTATGGCTACACCTTC. It is translated as CASSPGTGLNYGYTF.